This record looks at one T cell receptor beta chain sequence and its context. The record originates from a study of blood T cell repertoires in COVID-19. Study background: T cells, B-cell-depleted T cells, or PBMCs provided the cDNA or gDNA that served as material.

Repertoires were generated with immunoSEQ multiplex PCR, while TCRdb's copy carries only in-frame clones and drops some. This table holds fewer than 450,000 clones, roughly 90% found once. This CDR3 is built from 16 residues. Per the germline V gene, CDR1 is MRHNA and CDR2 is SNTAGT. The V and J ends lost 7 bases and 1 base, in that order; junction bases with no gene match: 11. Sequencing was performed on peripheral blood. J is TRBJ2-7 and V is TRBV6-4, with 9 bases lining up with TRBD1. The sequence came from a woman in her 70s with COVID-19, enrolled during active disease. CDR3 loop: CASNPQGDRASYEQYF. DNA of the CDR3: TGTGCCAGCAATCCTCAGGGGGACAGGGCTTCCTACGAGCAGTACTTC.